The 27 T cell receptor beta chains in this list originate from one sample, sequenced in a study of response to subunit inactivated influenza vaccine. TCRdb re-called the RT-PCR reads through MiXCR, storing one row per CDR3 protein. The sample lists about 170,000 distinct CDR3 sequences, approximately 12% occurring once. This same sample was also taken into another study, of T cells expressing NK-cell markers. That paper adds: The authors made TCR beta cDNA libraries by 5'RACE template switching. This switching added a universal primer site and UMIs.

Sample: CD8+ T cells sorted from PBMCs, taken roughly 13 days after vaccination. The receptor set was obtained from a man over 45 who received an inactivated influenza vaccine.

This clonotype occurred a few times. This rearrangement joins TRBV10-3 to TRBJ1-1; D unresolved. V was shortened by 7 bases and J by 2 bases, with 5 bases between the two germline ends. The CDR3 spans 11 residues. In germline, CDR1 is ENHRY, CDR2 SYGVKD. The CDR3 is CAIMSNTEAFF. CDR3 nucleotide sequence: TGTGCCATCATGTCCAACACTGAAGCTTTCTTT.

This clonotype has ten or more counts. The chain uses TRBV5-6 and TRBJ2-3; D is unresolved. V was clipped by 4 bases and J by 5 bases, with 8 bases between them. In germline, CDR1 is SGHDT, CDR2 YYEEEE. CDR3 length: 12 residues. CDR3 bases: TGTGCCAGCAGCACTCTGGGAGATACGCAGTATTTT. It yields the protein CASSTLGDTQYF.

V gene TRBV5-6 combines with J gene TRBJ2-7; TRBD1 might be the D (6 bases). The CDR3 extends over 14 amino acids. CDR1 and CDR2 from the germline V gene are SGHDT and YYEEEE. Deletions cut 0 bases from V and 3 bases from J, with 10 bases between. The DNA for the CDR3 is TGTGCCAGCAGCTTGGGGGCAGGGGACTACGAGCAGTACTTC. Protein sequence: CASSLGAGDYEQYF.

The chain recombines TRBV6-2 or TRBV6-3 with TRBJ2-1; D is unresolved. Germline CDR1 MNHEY, CDR2 SVGEGT. The ends were cut back, 5 bases at V and 1 base at J, with 15 bases in the middle. CDR3 size: 16 residues. CDR3 protein: CASSQKTVPSYNEQFF. CDR3 DNA sequence: TGTGCCAGCAGTCAAAAGACCGTTCCTTCCTACAATGAGCAGTTCTTC.

V gene TRBV7-2 combines with J gene TRBJ2-7; TRBD2 aligns across 7 bases. After removal of 5 bases from V and 3 bases from J, the junction contained 10 bases not matched to a gene. The V gene's germline CDR1 is SGHTA and CDR2 FQGNSA. The CDR3 has 15 residues. The chain's CDR3 is CASSGPGTIRYEQYF. DNA of the CDR3: TGTGCCAGCAGCGGACCCGGGACTATACGCTACGAGCAGTACTTC. The variable domain in full, completed from reference TRBV7-2 and TRBJ2-7, reads GAGVSQSPSNKVTEKGKDVELRCDPISGHTALYWYRQSLGQGLEFLIYFQGNSAPDKSGLPSDRFSAERTGGSVSTLTIQRTQQEDSAVYLCASSGPGTIRYEQYFGPGTRLTVT.

The table lists this clonotype with a few counts. V is TRBV7-7 and J is TRBJ2-1, with D perhaps assigned TRBD1 or TRBD2 (5 bases each). The CDR3 extends over 14 amino acids. V was shortened by 2 bases and J by 7 bases, with 12 bases between the two germline ends. Germline V lookup: CDR1 SSHAT, CDR2 FNYEAQ (reference sequence). CDR3 in DNA: TGTGCCAGCAGCTTAAATGGGGGTGAGAATGAGCAGTTCTTC. This codes for CASSLNGGENEQFF.

There are many counts of this clonotype. This chain joins TRBV7-6 and TRBJ2-1; maybe TRBD1 (5 bases). Per the germline V gene, CDR1 is SGHVS and CDR2 is FNYEAQ. V lost 5 bases, J lost 3 bases, and 8 bases lay in between. This CDR3 has 13 residues. Here the CDR3 reads CASSEDNYNEQFF. The CDR3 region has the DNA TGTGCCAGCAGCGAGGACAACTACAATGAGCAGTTCTTC.

The chain uses TRBV19 and TRBJ2-3, with D uncertain. Germline V gene data show CDR1 as LNHDA and CDR2 as SQIVND (reference sequence). V was trimmed by 3 bases and J by 5 bases, leaving 18 bases between them. This CDR3 region has 16 residues. The CDR3, as DNA: TGTGCCAGTAGTATGAGGAGAAACAGAGACTTAGATACGCAGTATTTT. Protein sequence: CASSMRRNRDLDTQYF.

This clonotype was seen at least ten times. The CDR3 bases are TGTGCCAGCAGTCCAGGGACAGGGGGAAACACCGGGGAGCTGTTTTTT. This encodes CASSPGTGGNTGELFF. The V gene is TRBV12-3 or TRBV12-4, the J gene TRBJ2-2, with TRBD1 matching over 11 bases. The length of the CDR3 is 16 residues. After removal of 5 bases from V and 2 bases from J, the junction contained 4 bases not matched to a gene.

V is TRBV29-1 and J is TRBJ1-2; D might be TRBD1 (6 bases). The germline V gene encodes CDR1 SQVTM and CDR2 ANQGSEA. Trimming stripped 4 bases from V and 4 bases from J, with 16 bases between. The CDR3 is made up of 14 amino acids. The CDR3 here is CSVGDGGAGYGYTF. The CDR3 DNA follows: TGCAGCGTTGGTGATGGGGGCGCGGGCTATGGCTACACCTTC.

The V call is TRBV7-8, the J call TRBJ2-3; 8 nucleotides agree with TRBD2. With V trimmed by 1 base and J by 4 bases, 10 bases remained unmatched. CDR3 size: 17 residues. The germline gives CDR1 SGHVS, CDR2 FQNEAQ. CDR3 nucleotide sequence: TGTGCCAGCAGCTTAGGATCCCAGCGGGAGTTTCCAGATACGCAGTATTTT. Translated: CASSLGSQREFPDTQYF.

This clonotype showed up just a few times. The chain joins TRBV18 to TRBJ2-1; tentative D call: TRBD2 (6 bases). Trimming shortened V by 6 bases and J by 2 bases, and 14 bases separated the two germline ends. This CDR3 contains 15 residues. Germline V CDR1 and CDR2: KGHSH, LQKENI. CDR3 amino acids: CASSRAGDAYNEQFF. The CDR3, as DNA: TGTGCCAGCTCCCGAGCGGGCGACGCCTACAATGAGCAGTTCTTC.

The V gene is TRBV20-1, the J gene TRBJ1-2, with 7 bases matching TRBD1. This CDR3 comprises 12 residues. V gave up 6 bases and J gave up 7 bases; unmatched junction bases: 8. Germline CDR1 DFQATT, CDR2 SNEGSKA (reference sequence). The CDR3 loop reads CSAEGASGGYTF. The CDR3 DNA follows: TGCAGTGCCGAGGGGGCCAGTGGTGGCTACACCTTC.

This clonotype came up many times. CDR3 nucleotides: TGCAGCGTTGAGGGGGGGCAGGAGACCCAGTACTTC. It translates to CSVEGGQETQYF. This rearrangement joins TRBV29-1 to TRBJ2-5; TRBD2 might be the D (7 bases). Germline V gene data show CDR1 as SQVTM and CDR2 as ANQGSEA. This CDR3 comprises 12 residues. V gave up 3 bases and J gave up 5 bases, with 10 bases separating them.

This clonotype came up a few times. This chain links TRBV27 with TRBJ2-1, with TRBD2 matching over 7 bases. Germline values: CDR1 MNHEY, CDR2 SMNVEV (reference sequence). This CDR3 contains 15 residues. The trim removed 0 bases at V and 6 bases at J, leaving 5 bases unmatched. The CDR3 region is CASSLSSGLLNEQFF. The CDR3 DNA follows: TGTGCCAGCAGTTTATCTAGCGGGCTTCTCAATGAGCAGTTCTTC.

This clonotype was picked up many times. CDR3 sequence: CSARAMTGNYGYTF. CDR3 coding DNA: TGCAGTGCTAGAGCCATGACAGGGAACTATGGCTACACCTTC. The chain joins TRBV20-1 to TRBJ1-2; 7 bases agree with TRBD1. With 1 base clipped from V and 2 bases from J, the junction kept 4 bases outside the gene matches. The CDR3 runs 14 residues. Germline V gene lookup returns CDR1 DFQATT and CDR2 SNEGSKA (reference sequence).

The genes are TRBV7-9 and TRBJ2-3; D may be TRBD2 (7 bases). V was cut by 7 bases and J by 4 bases, with 12 bases left in between. The CDR3 has 13 amino acids. Germline values: CDR1 SEHNR, CDR2 FQNEAQ (reference sequence). The CDR3 reads CASTGGPSDTQYF. CDR3 nucleotides: TGTGCCAGCACCGGGGGGCCCTCAGATACGCAGTATTTT.

This clonotype was detected only a few times. The V gene is TRBV12-3 or TRBV12-4, the J gene TRBJ2-5; D gene unclear. V was clipped by 1 base and J by 2 bases, with 8 bases between them. The CDR3 is made up of 14 amino acids. The CDR3 spells CASSLVAPQETQYF. The DNA of the CDR3 is TGTGCCAGCAGTTTAGTTGCCCCTCAAGAGACCCAGTACTTC.

CDR3 sequence: CASSFSPSPRYNEQFF. The CDR3 DNA is TGTGCCAGCAGTTTTTCCCCAAGCCCACGGTACAATGAGCAGTTCTTC. The chain links TRBV28 to TRBJ2-1, with D hard to call. This CDR3 comprises 16 residues. Per the germline V gene, CDR1 is MDHEN and CDR2 is SYDVKM. Trimming removed 3 bases from V and 4 bases from J, with 16 bases in between.

This clonotype was detected a few times. V gene TRBV29-1 combines with J gene TRBJ1-1; 7 positions match TRBD1. V gave up 0 bases and J gave up 11 bases; unmatched junction bases: 9. In germline, CDR1 is SQVTM, CDR2 ANQGSEA. The CDR3 has 13 residues. The CDR3 spells CSVEDWEAGGAFF. The CDR3 region has the DNA TGCAGCGTTGAAGATTGGGAGGCAGGGGGGGCTTTCTTT.

This clonotype was seen repeatedly, ten times or more. This chain connects TRBV29-1 to TRBJ1-1; D uncertain. This CDR3 has 11 residues. V was pared by 6 bases and J by 8 bases, with 13 bases between. Looked up from germline, CDR1 is SQVTM and CDR2 is ANQGSEA. CDR3 loop: CSVWVRAEAFF. CDR3 in DNA: TGCAGCGTCTGGGTGAGGGCGGAAGCTTTCTTT.

This clonotype was observed a handful of times. The chain recombines TRBV28 with TRBJ2-7; the match to TRBD2 covers 9 bases. With 2 bases clipped from V and 5 bases from J, the junction kept 4 bases outside the gene matches. Germline loops: CDR1 MDHEN, CDR2 SYDVKM. CDR3 size: 14 residues. The CDR3 coding sequence is TGTGCCAGCAGTTTAGCGGGAGGGGGAGACGAGCAGTACTTC. Translating it yields CASSLAGGGDEQYF.

This clonotype was found a few times. This chain joins TRBV20-1 and TRBJ2-7; 9 positions agree with TRBD2. The CDR3 covers 13 residues. The V gene's germline CDR1 is DFQATT and CDR2 SNEGSKA (reference sequence). V shed 3 bases, J shed 3 bases, and the junction held 3 bases outside the gene matches. The chain's CDR3 is CSARTSGDYEQYF. The CDR3, as DNA: TGCAGTGCTAGGACTAGCGGTGACTACGAGCAGTACTTC.

The chain links TRBV29-1 to TRBJ2-2; D unresolved. Germline CDR1 reads SQVTM; CDR2 reads ANQGSEA. Trimming took 5 bases from V and 0 from J, leaving 4 bases between them. This CDR3 comprises 12 residues. CDR3 sequence: CSVSANTGELFF. DNA of the CDR3: TGCAGCGTTTCTGCGAACACCGGGGAGCTGTTTTTT.

This clonotype has at least ten counts. The chain uses TRBV12-3 or TRBV12-4 and TRBJ2-2; D gene ambiguous. This CDR3 region has 14 residues. Trimming took off 6 bases at V and 5 bases at J, with 13 bases between the two ends. The CDR3 region is CASRESSGTGELFF. As DNA, the CDR3 is TGTGCCAGCAGAGAATCGTCGGGTACCGGGGAGCTGTTTTTT.

The rearrangement uses TRBV5-6 and TRBJ2-7; TRBD2 matches at 8 bases. This CDR3 region has 15 residues. Germline CDR1 and CDR2: SGHDT and YYEEEE. J was trimmed by 0 bases and V by 4 bases; bases with no gene match: 6. CDR3 sequence: CASSPGLGVSYEQYF. The CDR3 DNA is TGTGCCAGCAGCCCGGGACTAGGGGTCTCCTACGAGCAGTACTTC.

This clonotype showed up just once. The chain recombines TRBV19 with TRBJ1-2, with no clear D. The CDR3 has 12 amino acids. The germline V and J ends were trimmed by 3 bases and 5 bases, with 7 bases remaining between them. Per germline, CDR1 LNHDA and CDR2 SQIVND (reference sequence). For the CDR3, the DNA is TGTGCCAGTAGTATTTCGGCATATGGCTACACCTTC. It encodes CASSISAYGYTF.